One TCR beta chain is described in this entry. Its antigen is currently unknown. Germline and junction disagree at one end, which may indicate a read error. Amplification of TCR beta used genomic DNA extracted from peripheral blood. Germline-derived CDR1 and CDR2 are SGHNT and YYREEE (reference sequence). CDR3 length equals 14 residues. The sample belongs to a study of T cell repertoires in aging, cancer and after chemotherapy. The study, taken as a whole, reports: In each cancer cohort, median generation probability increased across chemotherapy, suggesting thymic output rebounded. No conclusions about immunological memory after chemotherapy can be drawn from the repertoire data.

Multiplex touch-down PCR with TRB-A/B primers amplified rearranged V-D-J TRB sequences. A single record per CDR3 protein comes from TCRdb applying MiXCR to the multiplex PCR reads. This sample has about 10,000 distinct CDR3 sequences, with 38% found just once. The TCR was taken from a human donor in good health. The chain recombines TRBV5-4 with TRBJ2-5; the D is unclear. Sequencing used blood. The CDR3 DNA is TGCGCCAGCAGCCCCGGACGGACCCAAGAGACCCAGTACTTC. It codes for CASSPGRTQETQYF. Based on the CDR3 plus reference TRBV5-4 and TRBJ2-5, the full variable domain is ETGVTQSPTHLIKTRGQQVTLRCSSQSGHNTVSWYQQALGQGPQFIFQYYREEENGRGNFPPRFSGLQFPNYSSELNVNALELDDSALYLCASSPGRTQETQYFGPGTRLLVL.